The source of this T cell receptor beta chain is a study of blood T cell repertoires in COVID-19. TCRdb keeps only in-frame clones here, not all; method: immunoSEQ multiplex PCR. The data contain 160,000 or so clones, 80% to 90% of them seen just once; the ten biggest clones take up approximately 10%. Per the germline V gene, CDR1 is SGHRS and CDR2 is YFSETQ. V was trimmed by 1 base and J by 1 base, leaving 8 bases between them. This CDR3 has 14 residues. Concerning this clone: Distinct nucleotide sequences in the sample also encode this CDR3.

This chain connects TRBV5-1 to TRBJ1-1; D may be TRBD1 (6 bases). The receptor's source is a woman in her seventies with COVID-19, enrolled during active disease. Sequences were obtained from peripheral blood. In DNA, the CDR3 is TGCGCCAGCAGCTTGACAGGGACGAACACTGAAGCTTTCTTT. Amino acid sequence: CASSLTGTNTEAFF.